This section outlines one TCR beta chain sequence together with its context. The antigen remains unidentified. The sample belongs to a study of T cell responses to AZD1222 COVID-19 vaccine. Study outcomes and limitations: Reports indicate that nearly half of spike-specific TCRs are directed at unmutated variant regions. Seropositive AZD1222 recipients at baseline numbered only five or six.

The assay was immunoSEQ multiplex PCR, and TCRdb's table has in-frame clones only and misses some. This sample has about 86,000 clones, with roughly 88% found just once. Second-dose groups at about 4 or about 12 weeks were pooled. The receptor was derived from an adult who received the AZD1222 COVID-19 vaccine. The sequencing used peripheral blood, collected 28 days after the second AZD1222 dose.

For the CDR3, the DNA is TGTGCCAGCCAACAGGGGGCGCCCTCCGGGGAGCAGTACTTC. Residues: CASQQGAPSGEQYF. This chain links TRBV2 with TRBJ2-7; 9 bases line up with TRBD1. Per germline, CDR1 SNHLY and CDR2 FYNNEI. Trimming removed 8 bases from V and 7 bases from J; junction bases left unmatched: 12. The CDR3 loop spans 14 amino acids.